The 15 T cell receptor beta chains presented below share a single source sample, sequenced in a study of cytomegalovirus exposure and HLA in healthy donors. This table comes from immunoSEQ multiplex PCR, and its TCRdb copy is limited to in-frame clones, with some not included. The data show roughly 98,000 clones, about 90% seen once. Sample: PBMCs. The receptor set was obtained from a man younger than 30 in good health and CMV-seropositive.

The V call is TRBV27, the J call TRBJ2-7, with 8 positions matching TRBD1. After removal of 6 bases from V and 6 bases from J, the junction contained 13 bases not matched to a gene. The CDR3 contains 15 residues. The germline V gene has CDR1 MNHEY and CDR2 SMNVEV (reference sequence). CDR3 in amino acids: CASSRAGTGFIEQYF. The CDR3 coding sequence is TGTGCCAGCAGCCGCGCCGGGACAGGCTTCATCGAGCAGTACTTC.

This sequence joins TRBV5-6 and TRBJ2-7; 11 bases align to TRBD1. Germline CDR1 SGHDT, CDR2 YYEEEE. The CDR3 extends over 14 amino acids. J gave up 7 bases and V 3 bases, and 6 bases lay outside the gene matches. This CDR3 reads CASSSRDRGMEQYF. CDR3 nucleotides: TGTGCCAGCAGCTCCCGGGACAGGGGGATGGAGCAGTACTTC.

The chain carries TRBV2 and TRBJ1-6; D uncertain. There are 16 residues in the CDR3. CDR1 and CDR2 (germline): SNHLY, FYNNEI. V lost 7 bases and J 0 bases, leaving 13 bases between the germline ends. CDR3 DNA: TGTGCCAGCACGGGTAAGGATCCCTCCTATAATTCACCCCTCCACTTT. This gives the protein CASTGKDPSYNSPLHF.

This clone was seen a single time. CDR3 residues: CASSPYGLERSYNSPLHF. In DNA, the CDR3 is TGTGCCAGCTCACCGTACGGACTGGAGCGCTCCTATAATTCACCCCTCCACTTT. The chain uses TRBV18 and TRBJ1-6; D is ambiguous. Deletions cut 3 bases from V and 0 bases from J, with 15 bases between. This CDR3 is built from 18 residues. The germline gives CDR1 KGHSH, CDR2 LQKENI.

The rearrangement uses TRBV7-9 and TRBJ1-2, with a tentative D call TRBD1 (5 bases). V dropped 5 bases and J dropped 3 bases, with 19 bases sitting between them. Germline assignment: CDR1 SEHNR and CDR2 FQNEAQ (reference sequence). The CDR3 length is 16 residues. DNA for the CDR3: TGTGCCAGCAGCCTAACTCCGACAGATCTAGACTATGGCTACACCTTC. It specifies CASSLTPTDLDYGYTF.

V is TRBV6-6 and J is TRBJ2-2, with 9 bases matching TRBD1. Germline V gene sequence: CDR1 MNHNY, CDR2 SVGAGI (reference sequence). CDR3 size: 15 residues. Trimming at V came to 5 bases and at J to 5 bases, leaving 6 bases not matched to a gene. For the CDR3, the DNA is TGTGCCAGCAGTCGGGACAGGGTCGTAACCGGGGAGCTGTTTTTT. This encodes CASSRDRVVTGELFF.

The chain links TRBV7-9 to TRBJ2-2; tentatively, D is TRBD1 (6 bases). The CDR3 runs to 15 residues. Trimming removed 1 base from V and 5 bases from J, with 11 bases in between. Germline values: CDR1 SEHNR, CDR2 FQNEAQ (reference sequence). The CDR3 reads CASSLGGGATGELFF. The CDR3 DNA sequence: TGTGCCAGCAGCTTAGGTGGGGGCGCAACCGGGGAGCTGTTTTTT.

The CDR3 spells CAILGAGVHEQFF. CDR3 in DNA: TGTGCCATTCTCGGGGCAGGGGTTCATGAGCAGTTCTTC. The gene calls are TRBV7-9 and TRBJ2-1, with D possibly being TRBD1 (6 bases). Germline V CDR1 and CDR2: SEHNR, FQNEAQ (reference sequence). The CDR3 is 13 amino acids. The ends were cut back, 10 bases at V and 8 bases at J, with 18 bases in the middle.

The chain has TRBV7-2 and TRBJ2-5, with 9 bases lining up with TRBD1. The CDR3 covers 18 residues. Germline V gene sequence: CDR1 SGHTA, CDR2 FQGNSA. V trimming: 3 bases; J trimming: 3 bases; junction bases outside the gene matches: 14. The CDR3 bases are TGTGCCAGCAGCTTTACCGGGACAGGGAGTTTATTGAAAGAGACCCAGTACTTC. Its protein is CASSFTGTGSLLKETQYF.

The rearrangement links TRBV7-2 to TRBJ2-1, with TRBD1 identical over 7 bases. V was clipped by 1 base and J by 4 bases; unmatched bases: 7. Germline CDR1 and CDR2: SGHTA and FQGNSA. The CDR3 spans 16 residues. The CDR3 sequence is CASSLVAGGPYNEQFF. CDR3 DNA: TGTGCCAGCAGCTTAGTGGCAGGGGGTCCTTACAATGAGCAGTTCTTC.

In this sample, this clone turned up once. The chain combines TRBV7-9 with TRBJ1-6, with D uncertain. Trimming shortened V by 5 bases and J by 7 bases, and 15 bases separated the two germline ends. Germline CDR1 is SEHNR and CDR2 is FQNEAQ (reference sequence). CDR3 length equals 15 residues. This CDR3 reads CASSILQTENSPLHF. The CDR3 DNA is TGTGCCAGCAGCATTTTACAGACCGAGAATTCACCCCTCCACTTT.

The chain joins TRBV19 to TRBJ1-1; TRBD1 is a possible D gene (5 bases). This CDR3 region has 15 residues. Germline loops: CDR1 LNHDA, CDR2 SQIVND (reference sequence). V shed 3 bases and J shed 5 bases, with 16 bases lying between them. This chain's CDR3 is CASSILGAFSTEAFF. The CDR3 region has the DNA TGTGCCAGTAGTATCCTAGGGGCCTTCAGTACTGAAGCTTTCTTT.

The genes are TRBV7-2 and TRBJ1-2, with 8 bases identical to TRBD1. CDR1 is SGHTA, CDR2 FQGNSA, per germline. V shed 2 bases, J shed 1 base, and the junction held 3 bases outside the gene matches. CDR3 length: 15 amino acids. This CDR3 is CASSLFGQGNYGYTF. CDR3 nucleotide sequence: TGTGCCAGCAGCTTATTCGGACAGGGTAACTATGGCTACACCTTC.

This chain links TRBV19 with TRBJ1-1; a weak D match, TRBD1 (6 bases). CDR1 and CDR2 from the germline V gene are LNHDA and SQIVND (reference sequence). V shed 8 bases and J shed 1 base, with 17 bases lying between them. There are 15 residues in the CDR3. The CDR3 is CASWTVTTPNTEAFF. In DNA, the CDR3 is TGTGCCAGTTGGACAGTTACTACCCCGAACACTGAAGCTTTCTTT.

This chain connects TRBV19 to TRBJ1-2; D is possibly TRBD1 (6 bases). The CDR3 is made up of 13 amino acids. Per germline, CDR1 LNHDA and CDR2 SQIVND (reference sequence). The V and J ends lost 5 bases and 3 bases respectively, with 10 bases between them. CDR3 in amino acids: CASSEAGDYGYTF. The CDR3 DNA is TGTGCCAGTAGTGAGGCAGGGGACTATGGCTACACCTTC. Supplemented by reference TRBV19 and TRBJ1-2, the full variable domain reads DGGITQSPKYLFRKEGQNVTLSCEQNLNHDAMYWYRQDPGQGLRLIYYSQIVNDFQKGDIAEGYSVSREKKESFPLTVTSAQKNPTAFYLCASSEAGDYGYTFGSGTRLTVV.